This is a list of T cell receptor beta chains from one sample in a study of cytomegalovirus exposure and HLA in healthy donors. Some clones are missing from TCRdb's copy, which holds only in-frame ones; the method was immunoSEQ multiplex PCR. The data show 150,000 to 200,000 clones, roughly 80% seen once. The source material was PBMCs. These receptors were collected from a man between 18 and 35 years old in good health and CMV-seropositive. Both conserved end residues are part of each CDR3. The D gene is left open where the match is weak. Clone size, where shown, is once, few, many, or a class for clones that have expanded.

d_call	j_call	v_call	clone_size	cdr3_aa	cdr3_nt
-	TRBJ1-5	TRBV2	once	CASSGTKGISNQPQHF	TGTGCCAGCAGTGGGACGAAGGGGATCAGCAATCAGCCCCAGCATTTT
TRBD1	TRBJ2-1	TRBV5-1	-	CASSLMGTGNEQFF	TGCGCCAGCAGCTTGATGGGGACAGGCAATGAGCAGTTCTTC
-	TRBJ2-1	TRBV20-1	-	CSATAYNEQFF	TGCAGTGCCACTGCTTACAATGAGCAGTTCTTC
-	TRBJ2-7	TRBV1	few	CTSGTALGYEQYF	TGCACCAGCGGCACAGCCCTCGGATACGAGCAGTACTTC
-	TRBJ2-1	TRBV11-2	-	CASSLGVGNEQFF	TGTGCCAGCAGCTTAGGCGTCGGCAATGAGCAGTTCTTC
-	TRBJ2-5	TRBV10-2	-	CASQRQETQYF	TGCGCCAGCCAGCGCCAAGAGACCCAGTACTTC
-	TRBJ1-5	TRBV30	-	CAWSFLGGDQPQHF	TGTGCCTGGAGTTTTCTCGGGGGAGATCAGCCCCAGCATTTT
-	TRBJ2-3	TRBV5-1	once	CASSLFGEGTDTQYF	TGCGCCAGCAGCTTGTTTGGGGAGGGCACAGATACGCAGTATTTT
TRBD1	TRBJ1-2	TRBV29-1	-	CSVGQGVNYGYTF	TGCAGCGTTGGACAGGGGGTTAACTATGGCTACACCTTC
-	TRBJ2-6	TRBV28	-	CASSFGGSGANVLTF	TGTGCCAGCAGTTTCGGGGGCTCTGGGGCCAACGTCCTGACTTTC
-	TRBJ1-4	TRBV27	few	CASSPHTATNEKLFF	TGTGCCAGCAGTCCCCATACGGCAACTAATGAAAAACTGTTTTTT
-	TRBJ2-7	TRBV5-1	-	CASRQTESYEQYF	TGCGCCAGCAGACAGACAGAGTCCTACGAGCAGTACTTC
TRBD2	TRBJ2-7	TRBV19	-	CASSAGTRVYEQYF	TGTGCCAGTAGTGCCGGGACTAGGGTCTACGAGCAGTACTTC
TRBD1	TRBJ1-4	TRBV5-1	-	CASSLRGQGATNEKLFF	TGCGCCAGCAGCTTGAGAGGACAGGGGGCAACTAATGAAAAACTGTTTTTT
TRBD1	TRBJ1-4	TRBV5-4	-	CASSLPAGTGGEEKLFF	TGTGCCAGCAGCTTGCCGGCTGGGACAGGGGGCGAGGAAAAACTGTTTTTT
-	TRBJ2-7	TRBV7-9	-	CASSQNRGFEQYF	TGTGCCAGCAGCCAGAATCGGGGATTCGAGCAGTACTTC
TRBD2	TRBJ2-3	TRBV7-8	-	CASSPRAGLGTDTQYF	TGTGCCAGCAGCCCACGGGCAGGACTAGGCACAGATACGCAGTATTTT
-	TRBJ2-6	TRBV7-2	-	CASSLPRGSGANVLTF	TGTGCCAGCAGCCTCCCCAGGGGAAGCGGGGCCAACGTCCTGACTTTC
TRBD1	TRBJ2-7	TRBV7-6	-	CASSLEGTGHEQYF	TGTGCCAGCAGCTTAGAGGGGACAGGCCACGAGCAGTACTTC
-	TRBJ1-3	TRBV19	-	CASTFSGRGNGNTIYF	TGTGCCAGTACTTTCTCCGGGAGGGGAAATGGAAACACCATATATTTT
-	TRBJ1-1	TRBV4-1	-	CASSQDRFQLPGMNTEAFF	TGCGCCAGCAGCCAAGATCGTTTTCAGCTGCCAGGTATGAACACTGAAGCTTTCTTT
-	TRBJ2-7	TRBV28	once	CASSGPVTYEQYF	TGTGCCAGCAGTGGCCCCGTGACCTACGAGCAGTACTTC
-	TRBJ2-5	TRBV14	few	CASSQDSWAVQETQYF	TGTGCCAGCAGCCAAGATAGTTGGGCAGTTCAAGAGACCCAGTACTTC
-	TRBJ2-2	TRBV2	few	CASYDGQPAGELFF	TGTGCCAGCTATGACGGACAGCCCGCAGGGGAGCTGTTTTTT
-	TRBJ1-2	TRBV4-3	-	CASSQDRADNYGYTF	TGCGCCAGCAGCCAAGACAGGGCGGATAACTATGGCTACACCTTC
TRBD2	TRBJ2-5	TRBV7-2	-	CASSAGLAGLVVETQYF	TGTGCCAGCAGCGCGGGACTAGCGGGATTGGTGGTAGAGACCCAGTACTTC
TRBD2	TRBJ2-3	TRBV28	few	CASSSGLAGRTDTQYF	TGTGCCAGCAGTTCTGGACTAGCGGGACGCACAGATACGCAGTATTTT
TRBD2	TRBJ2-4	TRBV19	few	CASSAIPSGTAKNIQYF	TGTGCCAGTAGTGCCATCCCCAGCGGGACTGCCAAAAACATTCAGTACTTC
-	TRBJ2-5	TRBV2	-	CASKPSKTQYF	TGTGCCAGCAAGCCATCAAAGACCCAGTACTTC
-	TRBJ2-5	TRBV19	-	CASKGLGETQYF	TGTGCCAGTAAGGGACTCGGGGAGACCCAGTACTTC
-	TRBJ2-2	TRBV10-2	-	CASRRQGNTGELFF	TGCGCCAGCAGACGCCAGGGCAACACCGGGGAGCTGTTTTTT
-	TRBJ2-2	TRBV5-6	-	CASSYTSGDKRNTGELFF	TGTGCCAGCAGCTATACATCGGGAGACAAAAGGAACACCGGGGAGCTGTTTTTT
-	TRBJ2-2	TRBV27	-	CASSWGDGGELFF	TGTGCCAGCAGTTGGGGGGACGGCGGGGAGCTGTTTTTT
TRBD1	TRBJ2-7	TRBV9	-	CASSDLDRPYEQYF	TGTGCCAGCAGCGATCTGGACAGGCCCTACGAGCAGTACTTC
-	TRBJ2-7	TRBV11-2	-	CASSLEGAREQYF	TGTGCCAGCAGCCTGGAAGGGGCGAGGGAGCAGTACTTC
-	TRBJ2-5	TRBV18	-	CASSPGDQETQYF	TGTGCCAGCTCGCCGGGTGACCAAGAGACCCAGTACTTC
-	TRBJ2-7	TRBV7-2	-	CASSLGGGQYF	TGTGCCAGCAGCTTGGGAGGGGGGCAGTACTTC
-	TRBJ2-1	TRBV7-8	-	CASSPVEGAYNEQFF	TGTGCCAGCAGCCCAGTGGAGGGCGCCTACAATGAGCAGTTCTTC
-	TRBJ2-6	TRBV14	-	CASSQDPTGIYSEANVLTF	TGTGCCAGCAGCCAAGATCCAACAGGGATTTACTCTGAGGCCAACGTCCTGACTTTC
-	TRBJ2-7	TRBV19	few	CASTNSYEQYF	TGTGCCAGTACAAACTCCTACGAGCAGTACTTC
TRBD2	TRBJ2-3	TRBV13	-	CASSLRRLAGNTDTQYF	TGTGCCAGCAGCTTAAGAAGACTAGCGGGAAACACAGATACGCAGTATTTT
TRBD1	TRBJ1-1	TRBV7-8	few	CASSPLGQKNTEAFF	TGTGCCAGCAGCCCCTTGGGACAGAAGAACACTGAAGCTTTCTTT
TRBD1	TRBJ1-6	TRBV28	-	CASREGQGRKVLKSSYNSPLHF	TGTGCCAGCAGGGAAGGACAGGGGCGAAAGGTTCTTAAAAGCTCCTATAATTCACCCCTCCACTTT
TRBD2	TRBJ2-7	TRBV29-1	few	CSVVSGRSSSYEQYF	TGCAGCGTTGTGAGCGGGAGGTCAAGCTCCTACGAGCAGTACTTC
TRBD1	TRBJ2-1	TRBV4-1	-	CASSKGDRVINEQFF	TGCGCCAGCAGCAAGGGGGACAGGGTGATCAATGAGCAGTTCTTC
-	TRBJ2-2	TRBV7-9	-	CATELNHPRQDTGELFF	TGTGCCACCGAATTGAATCACCCCAGACAGGACACCGGGGAGCTGTTTTTT
-	TRBJ1-1	TRBV2	-	CASTEERIMNTEAFF	TGTGCCAGCACCGAGGAACGGATCATGAACACTGAAGCTTTCTTT
TRBD2	TRBJ2-1	TRBV28	-	CASRFAREGEDEQFF	TGTGCCAGCAGGTTTGCGAGGGAGGGTGAGGATGAGCAGTTCTTC
TRBD2	TRBJ2-7	TRBV7-9	-	CASSSPSSGASYEQYF	TGTGCCAGCAGCTCCCCCTCTAGCGGGGCCTCCTACGAGCAGTACTTC
-	TRBJ1-4	TRBV6-5	-	CASSYSVREVEKLFF	TGTGCCAGCAGTTACTCTGTCCGGGAAGTAGAGAAACTGTTTTTT
TRBD1	TRBJ2-3	TRBV6-1	-	CASSEAPGGVTDTQYF	TGTGCCAGCAGTGAAGCCCCAGGGGGTGTCACAGATACGCAGTATTTT
-	TRBJ1-2	TRBV5-6	once	CASSWRGSSGYTF	TGTGCCAGCAGCTGGAGGGGATCTAGTGGCTACACCTTC
TRBD2	TRBJ2-2	TRBV5-1	-	CASSSIGLGVTTRELFF	TGCGCCAGCAGCTCCATAGGACTAGGGGTGACCACCAGGGAGCTGTTTTTT
TRBD2	TRBJ2-2	TRBV6-4	-	CASTAGPNTGELFF	TGTGCCAGCACAGCGGGACCCAACACCGGGGAGCTGTTTTTT
-	TRBJ2-5	TRBV10-3	few	CAISDSRSQETQYF	TGTGCCATCAGTGATAGTAGAAGTCAAGAGACCCAGTACTTC
TRBD1	TRBJ1-2	TRBV5-1	few	CASSSPDRVDYGYTF	TGCGCCAGCAGCTCACCGGACAGGGTTGACTATGGCTACACCTTC
TRBD1	TRBJ2-7	TRBV5-6	-	CASSLTGQGGSYEQYF	TGTGCCAGCAGCTTGACGGGACAGGGGGGCTCCTACGAGCAGTACTTC
TRBD2	TRBJ2-7	TRBV7-2	-	CASSLASGKSHEQYF	TGTGCCAGCAGCTTAGCCAGCGGGAAGTCCCACGAGCAGTACTTC
-	TRBJ1-5	TRBV6-6	-	CASNYGEITQHF	TGTGCCAGCAACTACGGGGAAATTACCCAGCATTTT
-	TRBJ2-1	TRBV7-2	-	CAGAGDNPTYNEQFF	TGTGCCGGTGCAGGGGATAACCCAACCTACAATGAGCAGTTCTTC